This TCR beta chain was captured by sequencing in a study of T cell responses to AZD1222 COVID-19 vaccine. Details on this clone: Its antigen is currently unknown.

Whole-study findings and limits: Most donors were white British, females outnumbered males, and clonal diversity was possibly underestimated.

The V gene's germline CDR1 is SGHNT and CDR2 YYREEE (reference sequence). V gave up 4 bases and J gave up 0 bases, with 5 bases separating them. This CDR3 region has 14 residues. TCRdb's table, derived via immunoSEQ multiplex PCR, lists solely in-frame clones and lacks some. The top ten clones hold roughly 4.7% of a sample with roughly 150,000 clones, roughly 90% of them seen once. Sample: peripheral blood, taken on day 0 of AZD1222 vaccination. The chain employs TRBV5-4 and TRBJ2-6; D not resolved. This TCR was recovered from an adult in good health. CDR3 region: CASSLDSGANVLTF. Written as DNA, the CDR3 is TGTGCCAGCAGCCTTGACTCTGGGGCCAACGTCCTGACTTTC.